The next 31 T cell receptor beta chains were all read from a single sample in a study of blood T cell repertoires in COVID-19. Generated by immunoSEQ multiplex PCR, the TCRdb table keeps only in-frame clones and is missing some. Here the sample spans roughly 140,000 clones, roughly 80% being singletons. Sequencing was done on a sample of PBMCs or T cells enriched from blood (not recorded which). These receptors came from a woman in her thirties or forties who had recovered from COVID-19.

The chain recombines TRBV12-3 or TRBV12-4 with TRBJ2-1, with TRBD2 matching 8 bases. V shed 6 bases, J shed 8 bases, and the junction held 6 bases outside the gene matches. The CDR3 covers 13 residues. CDR3 sequence (DNA): TGTGCCAGCAGCCACGGGGGGGATGATGAGCAGTTCTTC. This gives the protein CASSHGGDDEQFF.

This clone is a singleton in its sample. This chain links TRBV4-1 with TRBJ1-2; the match to TRBD1 covers 7 bases. This CDR3 comprises 15 residues. The V gene's germline CDR1 is MGHRA and CDR2 YSYEKL. V gave up 4 bases and J gave up 0 bases; unmatched junction bases: 5. CDR3 protein: CASSRGDRANYGYTF. The CDR3 DNA is TGCGCCAGCAGCCGAGGGGACAGAGCTAACTATGGCTACACCTTC.

V is TRBV9 and J is TRBJ1-1; D uncertain. The CDR3 is 14 amino acids. Trimming pared 4 bases from V and 8 bases from J, leaving 18 bases between. Per germline, CDR1 SGDLS and CDR2 YYNGEE. CDR3 sequence reads: CASSSSPGRQEAFF. The CDR3, as DNA: TGTGCCAGCAGCTCCTCCCCCGGGAGACAAGAAGCTTTCTTT. The whole variable domain, filled in from reference TRBV9 and TRBJ1-1, reads DSGVTQTPKHLITATGQRVTLRCSPRSGDLSVYWYQQSLDQGLQFLIQYYNGEERAKGNILERFSAQQFPDLHSELNLSSLELGDSALYFCASSSSPGRQEAFFGQGTRLTVV.

The chain couples TRBV15 to TRBJ1-6; perhaps TRBD1 as D (6 bases). Trimming took 3 bases from V and 9 from J, leaving 15 bases between them. The CDR3 is 15 amino acids. CDR1 and CDR2 from the germline V gene are LNHNV and YYDKDF (reference sequence). The CDR3 region is CATSRSRGSGSPLHF. CDR3 DNA: TGTGCCACCAGCAGGTCGAGGGGGTCCGGTTCACCCCTCCACTTT.

The chain employs TRBV7-9 and TRBJ1-2, with 10 positions matching TRBD1. This CDR3 is built from 14 residues. Losses at the gene ends were 5 bases for V and 6 bases for J; bases not matched to a gene: 6. Germline-derived CDR1 and CDR2 are SEHNR and FQNEAQ (reference sequence). The CDR3 nucleotides are TGTGCCAGCAGCGCCGGACAGGGGGAAGATGGCTACACCTTC. Translation: CASSAGQGEDGYTF.

The CDR3 DNA reads as TGTGCCAGCAGTGAAGGGGGCGGACAGGGGGTCAGTTACGAGCAGTACTTC. Translating gives CASSEGGGQGVSYEQYF. This chain joins TRBV6-1 and TRBJ2-7, with 10 bases fitting TRBD1. V lost 1 base to trimming and J lost 4 bases; unmatched junction nucleotides: 10. The CDR3 loop spans 17 amino acids. Germline V CDR1 and CDR2: MNHNS, SASEGT.

The CDR3 protein is CASSQVGTANYGYTF. CDR3 DNA: TGTGCCAGCAGCCAAGTGGGGACAGCAAACTATGGCTACACCTTC. The V gene is TRBV3-1 (or the pseudogene TRBV3-2), the J gene TRBJ1-2; 7 nucleotides agree with TRBD1. Germline values: CDR1 LGHDT, CDR2 YNNKEL (reference sequence). V was pared by 1 base and J by 2 bases, with 4 bases of the junction left unmatched. This CDR3 comprises 15 residues.

J is TRBJ1-1 and V is TRBV29-1; TRBD1 aligns across 10 bases. The CDR3 runs to 15 residues. V shed 7 bases, J shed 1 base, and the junction held 9 bases outside the gene matches. From germline, CDR1 is SQVTM and CDR2 ANQGSEA. CDR3 in amino acids: CSAPAGQGKNTEAFF. CDR3 nucleotide sequence: TGCAGCGCCCCTGCGGGACAGGGGAAGAACACTGAAGCTTTCTTT.

The rearrangement links TRBV7-9 to TRBJ1-6; D is uncertain. The CDR3 is 13 residues long. CDR1 and CDR2 from the germline V gene are SEHNR and FQNEAQ (reference sequence). V lost 5 bases to trimming and J lost 8 bases, with 10 bases between them. CDR3 residues: CASSPAGDSPLHF. CDR3 coding DNA: TGTGCCAGCAGCCCAGCCGGGGATTCACCCCTCCACTTT.

This chain links TRBV9 with TRBJ1-2; TRBD1 might be the D (5 bases). Between the trimmed V and J ends, which lost 2 bases and 4 bases, there was a span of 15 bases. The germline V gene has CDR1 SGDLS and CDR2 YYNGEE. The CDR3 totals 15 residues. This chain's CDR3 is CASSVGGSSGYGYTF. For the CDR3, the DNA is TGTGCCAGCAGCGTGGGGGGGTCGTCGGGCTATGGCTACACCTTC.

With respect to this clone: The sample has other DNA sequences that encode this CDR3 too. The genes are TRBV19 and TRBJ1-1; D gene ambiguous. This CDR3 has 13 residues. V lost 0 bases, J lost 5 bases, and 7 bases lay in between. Germline lookup yields CDR1 LNHDA and CDR2 SQIVND (reference sequence). CDR3 sequence reads: CASSIDRETEAFF. The CDR3 DNA sequence: TGTGCCAGTAGTATAGATCGGGAGACTGAAGCTTTCTTT.

J is TRBJ2-3 and V is TRBV20-1; possibly TRBD2 for D (5 bases). In germline, CDR1 is DFQATT, CDR2 SNEGSKA (reference sequence). The CDR3 is made up of 11 amino acids. In nucleotides, the CDR3 is TGCAGGGCGACCCGGAGGGATACGCAGTATTTT. Translated, it gives CRATRRDTQYF.

The chain links TRBV20-1 to TRBJ1-1, with TRBD1 as a possible D gene (5 bases). Germline loops: CDR1 DFQATT, CDR2 SNEGSKA (reference sequence). The CDR3 is 13 residues long. V was pared by 3 bases and J by 7 bases, with 15 bases between. The CDR3 protein is CSASLARANEAFF. CDR3 coding DNA: TGCAGTGCTAGTCTCGCCAGGGCTAATGAAGCTTTCTTT.

This clone was found many times. The rearrangement joins TRBV9 to TRBJ1-2; 10 positions agree with TRBD1. V gave up 2 bases and J gave up 8 bases; unmatched junction bases: 6. The CDR3 runs 14 residues. Germline V gene sequence: CDR1 SGDLS, CDR2 YYNGEE. The CDR3 reads CASSVGGQGKGYTF. CDR3 DNA: TGTGCCAGCAGCGTGGGGGGACAGGGGAAAGGCTACACCTTC.

V is TRBV19 and J is TRBJ2-3; tentatively, D is TRBD2 (5 bases). The CDR3 sequence is 14 residues long. Trimming shortened V by 3 bases and J by 4 bases, and 11 bases separated the two germline ends. The V gene's germline CDR1 is LNHDA and CDR2 SQIVND (reference sequence). The CDR3 here is CASSILMRADTQYF. The DNA of the CDR3 is TGTGCCAGTAGTATTCTTATGAGGGCAGATACGCAGTATTTT.

This chain links TRBV5-1 with TRBJ2-5; D might be TRBD1 (5 bases). CDR3 size: 14 residues. Germline lookup yields CDR1 SGHRS and CDR2 YFSETQ. Trimming took 3 bases from V and 2 from J, leaving 11 bases between them. In nucleotides, the CDR3 is TGCGCCAGCAGCTGGAAGGGGCGGCAAGAGACCCAGTACTTC. Protein: CASSWKGRQETQYF.

The chain is built from TRBV27 and TRBJ2-7; no firm D call. CDR1 and CDR2 from the germline V gene are MNHEY and SMNVEV (reference sequence). The V end lost 0 bases, the J end lost 2 bases, and 5 bases lay between the germline ends. The CDR3 contains 13 residues. The CDR3 spells CASSLSPTYEQYF. CDR3 in DNA: TGTGCCAGCAGTTTATCCCCTACCTACGAGCAGTACTTC.

This chain joins TRBV2 and TRBJ1-2; 7 bases fit TRBD1. V trimming: 6 bases; J trimming: 7 bases; junction bases outside the gene matches: 8. CDR1 and CDR2 (germline): SNHLY, FYNNEI. The CDR3 extends over 13 amino acids. CDR3 nucleotide sequence: TGTGCCAGCAGCAGGGGGGCGCAATCTGGCTACACCTTC. Protein product: CASSRGAQSGYTF.

The V gene is TRBV5-1, the J gene TRBJ2-7; possible D gene TRBD2, 5 bases. Between the trimmed V and J ends, which lost 0 bases and 5 bases, there was a span of 6 bases. CDR3 length: 12 amino acids. CDR1 is SGHRS, CDR2 YFSETQ, per germline. CDR3 residues: CASSLGGDEQYF. The CDR3 region has the DNA TGCGCCAGCAGCTTGGGGGGAGACGAGCAGTACTTC.

Turning to this clone: Additional DNA sequences in this sample encode the identical CDR3. The chain employs TRBV5-1 and TRBJ1-5, with TRBD1 matching 9 bases. The junction had 2 bases not matched to a gene; V was cut back by 0 bases and J by 4 bases. The CDR3 loop spans 15 amino acids. CDR1 and CDR2 from the germline V gene are SGHRS and YFSETQ. The CDR3 DNA reads TGCGCCAGCAGCTTGGAAGGACAGGGGAATCAGCCCCAGCATTTT. This gives the protein CASSLEGQGNQPQHF.

This rearrangement joins TRBV3-1 (or the pseudogene TRBV3-2) to TRBJ2-1; D perhaps matches TRBD2 (5 bases). Germline lookup yields CDR1 LGHDT and CDR2 YNNKEL (reference sequence). V shed 4 bases and J shed 2 bases, with 9 bases lying between them. The CDR3 runs to 14 residues. The CDR3: CASSRGGTYNEQFF. The CDR3 nucleotides are TGTGCCAGCAGCCGCGGAGGTACCTACAATGAGCAGTTCTTC.

The chain uses TRBV5-1 and TRBJ2-2, with 7 bases identical to TRBD1. CDR3 length equals 16 residues. V lost 3 bases to trimming and J lost 4 bases; unmatched junction nucleotides: 9. Germline-derived CDR1 and CDR2 are SGHRS and YFSETQ. Written as DNA, the CDR3 is TGCGCCAGCAGCTCCAGGGGGTTGGTCGGCACCGGGGAGCTGTTTTTT. It specifies CASSSRGLVGTGELFF.

The chain links TRBV21-1 to TRBJ1-1; TRBD1 reflects the table's D call only, with no check against the DNA. TRBV21-1 is a recognized pseudogene. This CDR3 is built from 18 residues. CDR3 DNA sequence: TGTGCCAGCAGCAGTGTACCTCAACCGACAGGGGGGGACACTGAAGCTTTCTTT. Translating gives CASSSVPQPTGGDTEAFF.

Concerning this clone itself: This may be a read error: a much more frequent sequence differs by one nucleotide. V usage is TRBV5-6 and J usage is TRBJ2-2; D is perhaps TRBD2 (6 bases). The CDR3 consists of 13 residues. CDR1 is SGHDT, CDR2 YYEEEE, per germline. The ends were cut back, 2 bases at V and 4 bases at J, with 6 bases in the middle. The CDR3 DNA follows: TGTGCCAGCAGCTTCGGGGGCACCGGGGAGCTGTTTTTT. Its translation is CASSFGGTGELFF.

The chain joins TRBV3-1 (or the pseudogene TRBV3-2) to TRBJ1-4; TRBD1 is a possible D gene (6 bases). Germline CDR1 reads LGHDT; CDR2 reads YNNKEL (reference sequence). CDR3 length: 15 amino acids. The V and J ends lost 1 base and 7 bases respectively, with 13 bases between them. CDR3 coding DNA: TGTGCCAGCAGCCAAGCGTCAGGGGCAGGTGAAAAACTGTTTTTT. Translating it yields CASSQASGAGEKLFF.

The chain links TRBV4-1 to TRBJ2-3; 11 nucleotides align to TRBD2. This CDR3 is built from 18 residues. V was clipped by 0 bases and J by 4 bases; unmatched bases: 9. Germline-derived CDR1 and CDR2 are MGHRA and YSYEKL. CDR3 residues: CASSQDGVAGGRSDTQYF. The CDR3 nucleotides read TGCGCCAGCAGCCAAGATGGGGTAGCGGGGGGGCGATCAGATACGCAGTATTTT.

The chain combines TRBV6-5 with TRBJ2-1; TRBD2 matches at 10 bases. The CDR3 has 13 residues. The ends lost 6 bases at V and 12 bases at J; junction bases unmatched: 8. The germline V gene encodes CDR1 MNHEY and CDR2 SVGAGI. In DNA form, the CDR3 reads TGTGCCAGCAGGCTAGCGGGGGAAACCGGGCAGTTCTTC. Its protein product is CASRLAGETGQFF.

V is TRBV7-9 and J is TRBJ1-1; D gene unclear. Germline lookup yields CDR1 SEHNR and CDR2 FQNEAQ (reference sequence). Trimming left V 1 base short and J 1 base short, with 4 bases between. The CDR3 consists of 13 residues. The CDR3 nucleotides are TGTGCCAGCAGCTTAGGCGCGAACACTGAAGCTTTCTTT. Protein: CASSLGANTEAFF.

The V gene is TRBV20-1, the J gene TRBJ1-1; 11 nucleotides align to TRBD1. V gave up 3 bases and J gave up 5 bases; unmatched junction bases: 8. Germline V lookup: CDR1 DFQATT, CDR2 SNEGSKA (reference sequence). The CDR3 totals 15 residues. This CDR3 reads CSASPGTGGFTEAFF. The CDR3 DNA is TGCAGTGCTAGTCCCGGGACAGGGGGATTTACTGAAGCTTTCTTT.

This chain connects TRBV2 to TRBJ2-1; 10 bases map to TRBD2. This CDR3 region has 16 residues. Trimming removed 2 bases from V and 2 bases from J; junction bases left unmatched: 3. Germline values: CDR1 SNHLY, CDR2 FYNNEI. As DNA, the CDR3 is TGTGCCAGCAGTGAAAAGCGGGGGGGCCCCTACAATGAGCAGTTCTTC. Residues: CASSEKRGGPYNEQFF.

This chain joins TRBV19 and TRBJ2-1; 10 nucleotides line up with TRBD2. The V gene's germline CDR1 is LNHDA and CDR2 SQIVND (reference sequence). This CDR3 contains 16 residues. Trimming cost V 3 bases and J 8 bases; bases outside gene matches: 10. The chain's CDR3 is CASSIRKSGRVYEQFF. The CDR3 coding sequence is TGTGCCAGTAGTATTAGAAAAAGCGGGAGGGTTTATGAGCAGTTCTTC.